These T cell receptor beta chains were read from a single sample in a study of T cell changes during pregnancy in multiple sclerosis. Sequencing was performed with immunoSEQ multiplex PCR; in TCRdb, only in-frame clones are kept and a portion is missing. The table lists some 51,000 clones, 94% of them singletons. Here the sequenced sample was CD8+ T cells from peripheral blood mononuclear cells, taken in the first trimester of pregnancy. These receptors originate from a female donor with multiple sclerosis, enrolled in a pregnancy study. The CDR3 runs from the conserved cysteine through the conserved F or W. D genes are given only for firm matches. Expanded clones are given a class, and other clones once, few, many or no size at all.

- | TRBJ2-1 | TRBV6-4 | TRBD1 | TGTGCCAGCAGTGAAGAGCCAGGGGGCTCCTACAATGAGCAGTTCTTC | CASSEEPGGSYNEQFF
- | TRBJ1-5 | TRBV4-1 | - | TGCGCCAGCAGCCCCAGTCTAGGGGCCTACAATCAGCCCCAGCATTTT | CASSPSLGAYNQPQHF
once | TRBJ2-7 | TRBV6-5 | TRBD2 | TGTGCCAGCAGTTATTCGACTAGCGGGGGCCACTACGAGCAGTACTTC | CASSYSTSGGHYEQYF
- | TRBJ1-1 | TRBV11-2 | - | TGTGCCAGCAGCTTTAGCTTGGTTCCTTTAGACGCCCACACTGAAGCTTTCTTT | CASSFSLVPLDAHTEAFF
- | TRBJ1-2 | TRBV7-8 | TRBD1 | TGTGCCAGCAGCTTAGCCGTACAGGGGGGGGGATTCTATGGCTACACCTTC | CASSLAVQGGGFYGYTF
- | TRBJ1-2 | TRBV25-1 | - | TGTGCCAGCAGTGAATATGGGGGCGAGAACTATGGCTACACCTTC | CASSEYGGENYGYTF
once | TRBJ1-1 | TRBV6-6 | - | TGTGCCAGCAGTTACTCTGAGGAGGTGAACACTGAAGCTTTCTTT | CASSYSEEVNTEAFF
- | TRBJ1-6 | TRBV5-1 | - | TGCGCCAGCAGCTCACAGGGCGAAAATTCACCCCTCCACTTT | CASSSQGENSPLHF
- | TRBJ2-7 | TRBV5-4 | TRBD1 | TGTGCCAGCAGCTTGGAACAGGGGACCTACGAGCAGTACTTC | CASSLEQGTYEQYF
- | TRBJ2-1 | TRBV29-1 | - | TGCAGCGTTGAAGATCTAGAGAATGAGCAGTTCTTC | CSVEDLENEQFF
- | TRBJ2-3 | TRBV5-4 | TRBD1 | TGTGCCAGCAGCTTGGCAGCCGGGACAGTGCTCGGGACAGATACGCAGTATTTT | CASSLAAGTVLGTDTQYF
- | TRBJ2-1 | TRBV6-5 | TRBD1 | TGTGCCAGCAGTTACTCAGTGACAGGGGGCAATGAGCAGTTCTTC | CASSYSVTGGNEQFF
- | TRBJ2-7 | TRBV6-5 | - | TGTGCCAGCAGTTTAAGGACAGACTCCTACGAGCAGTACTTC | CASSLRTDSYEQYF
- | TRBJ1-3 | TRBV4-1 | - | TGCGCCAGCAGCCAAGACCGGGGGACGGGAAACACCATATATTTT | CASSQDRGTGNTIYF
- | TRBJ1-1 | TRBV5-4 | TRBD1 | TGTGCCAGCAGTTTAGGGGACAGTATCGCTGAAGCTTTCTTT | CASSLGDSIAEAFF
- | TRBJ2-1 | TRBV9 | TRBD1 | TGTGCCAGCAACGGGGGGGACAGGGGGCCCCTCGCGGAGCAGTTCTTC | CASNGGDRGPLAEQFF
- | TRBJ1-2 | TRBV7-9 | - | TGTGCCAGCAGCTTCCAAAATCCGGGAGGAGGCTACACCTTC | CASSFQNPGGGYTF
- | TRBJ1-6 | TRBV6-5 | - | TGTGCCAGCAGTTACGCCGAGAATTCACCCCTCCACTTT | CASSYAENSPLHF
- | TRBJ2-2 | TRBV7-7 | TRBD2 | TGTGCCAGCAGCTTAAGGACTAGCGGGCCGAACACCGGGGAGCTGTTTTTT | CASSLRTSGPNTGELFF
- | TRBJ2-1 | TRBV4-2 | - | TGTGCCAGCAGCCAAGGTAGGGGTAATGAGCAGTTCTTC | CASSQGRGNEQFF
- | TRBJ2-2 | TRBV7-9 | - | TGTGCCAGCAGCTCCCCCTCAGATAGGACAGACAACACCGGGGAGCTGTTTTTT | CASSSPSDRTDNTGELFF
- | TRBJ2-5 | TRBV9 | TRBD1 | TGTGCAAGTGGGACAGGGCTTCAAGAGACCCAGTACTTC | CASGTGLQETQYF
- | TRBJ2-7 | TRBV5-5 | TRBD1 | TGTGCCAGCAGCCCGCCGGGACAGGCCTACGAGCAGTACTTC | CASSPPGQAYEQYF
- | TRBJ2-1 | TRBV2 | - | TGTGCCAGCAGTAGCGGATACAATGAGCAGTTCTTC | CASSSGYNEQFF
- | TRBJ2-1 | TRBV19 | TRBD1 | TGTGCCAGTAGTATAGCGGTAGGGACAGGGCTCTACAATGAGCAGTTCTTC | CASSIAVGTGLYNEQFF
- | TRBJ2-3 | TRBV7-7 | TRBD1 | TGTGCCAGCAGCTTAGGTCTTGGACAGGCAGGCGATACGCAGTATTTT | CASSLGLGQAGDTQYF
- | TRBJ1-6 | TRBV14 | TRBD1 | TGTGCCAGCAGCCAAATCGCGACAGGGCCAGAGGTCCCCCTCCACTTT | CASSQIATGPEVPLHF
- | TRBJ1-1 | TRBV18 | - | TGTGCCAGCTCCCCCGGACAGACTTACACTGAAGCTTTCTTT | CASSPGQTYTEAFF
- | TRBJ1-1 | TRBV5-1 | TRBD1 | TGCGCCAGCAGCTTAACAGGGGGCACTGAAGCTTTCTTT | CASSLTGGTEAFF
- | TRBJ1-1 | TRBV14 | - | TGTGCCAGCAGCCTGACAGGGAACACTGAAGCTTTCTTT | CASSLTGNTEAFF
- | TRBJ1-5 | TRBV4-1 | TRBD1 | TGCGCCAGCAGCGACGGGATGGGACAGGTAGGTCAGCCCCAGCATTTT | CASSDGMGQVGQPQHF
- | TRBJ1-2 | TRBV27 | TRBD1 | TGTGCCAGCAGTCCCGCCCCAGGGGGGAACTATGGCTACACCTTC | CASSPAPGGNYGYTF
- | TRBJ1-4 | TRBV7-9 | - | TGTGCCAGCAGCTTAGAGGGCGGGACTCAAGGTGGGAAACTGTTTTTT | CASSLEGGTQGGKLFF
once | TRBJ1-4 | TRBV7-9 | - | TGTGCCAGCAGCTCGACCGGGACTCAAAATGAAAAACTGTTTTTT | CASSSTGTQNEKLFF
- | TRBJ2-3 | TRBV27 | TRBD2 | TGTGCCAGCAGTTTGCTAGCGGGCACAGATACGCAGTATTTT | CASSLLAGTDTQYF
- | TRBJ2-7 | TRBV5-8 | - | TGTGCCAGCAGCTCCCGGACAGCCATCTACGAGCAGTACTTC | CASSSRTAIYEQYF
- | TRBJ2-7 | TRBV6-1 | - | TGTGCCAGCAGTGTCCGGGACTTATCCTACGAGCAGTACTTC | CASSVRDLSYEQYF
- | TRBJ2-7 | TRBV7-8 | - | TGTGCCAGCAGCCCCGGGACAAAACCGTACGAGCAGTACTTC | CASSPGTKPYEQYF
- | TRBJ1-5 | TRBV5-4 | - | TGTGCCAGCAGCTTGTCCCCGGCAGGGAATCAGCCCCAGCATTTT | CASSLSPAGNQPQHF
- | TRBJ2-1 | TRBV19 | TRBD1 | TGTGCCAGTGGACCGGGACAGGGGGCCTACAATGAGCAGTTCTTC | CASGPGQGAYNEQFF
- | TRBJ2-1 | TRBV5-4 | TRBD2 | TGTGCCAGCATGGGGACTAGCGGGCTTTACAATGAGCAGTTCTTC | CASMGTSGLYNEQFF
- | TRBJ1-2 | TRBV19 | TRBD1 | TGTGCCAGTAGCCTAATAACGACAGGGGACGGCTACACCTTC | CASSLITTGDGYTF
- | TRBJ2-1 | TRBV15 | TRBD1 | TGTGCCACCAGCAGTGGCAGGGGGCGAAATGAGCAGTTCTTC | CATSSGRGRNEQFF
- | TRBJ2-1 | TRBV4-1 | TRBD2 | TGCGCCAGCAGCCCTGACGAGTGGACTAGCTCCTACAATGAGCAGTTCTTC | CASSPDEWTSSYNEQFF